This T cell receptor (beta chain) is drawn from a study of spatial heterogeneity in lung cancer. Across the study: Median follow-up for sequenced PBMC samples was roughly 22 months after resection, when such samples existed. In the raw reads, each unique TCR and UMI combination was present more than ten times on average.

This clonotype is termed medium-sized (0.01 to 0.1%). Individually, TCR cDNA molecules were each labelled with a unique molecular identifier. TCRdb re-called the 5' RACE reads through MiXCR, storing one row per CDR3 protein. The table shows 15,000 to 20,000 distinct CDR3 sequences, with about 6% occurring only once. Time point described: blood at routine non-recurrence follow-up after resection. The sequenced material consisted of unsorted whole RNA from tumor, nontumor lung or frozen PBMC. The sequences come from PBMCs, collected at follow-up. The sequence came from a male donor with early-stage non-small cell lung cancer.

Here the CDR3 reads CSVAEQGSNQPQHF. The CDR3 DNA sequence: TGCAGCGTTGCTGAGCAGGGGAGCAATCAGCCCCAGCATTTT. The chain employs TRBV29-1 and TRBJ1-5; possibly TRBD1 for D (6 bases). Trimming left V 4 bases short and J 1 base short, with 11 bases between. Germline V gene sequence: CDR1 SQVTM, CDR2 ANQGSEA. There are 14 residues in the CDR3. Full variable domain (missing parts from reference TRBV29-1 and TRBJ1-5): SAVISQKPSRDICQRGTSLTIQCQVDSQVTMMFWYRQQPGQSLTLIATANQGSEATYESGFVIDKFPISRPNLTFSTLTVSNMSPEDSSIYLCSVAEQGSNQPQHFGDGTRLSIL.